The clone carrying this T cell receptor (beta chain) appeared a few times. Its target is not known. This sample is part of a study of OX40 agonist ivuxolimab in advanced cancers. The data were produced by immunoSEQ multiplex PCR, yet TCRdb's version contains in-frame clones alone and is incomplete. The table shows 12,000 or so clones, with about 83% occurring only once. Whole-study findings and limits: The work left the antigen specificity of expanded peripheral T cells undetermined. Individuals who were partial responders at 0.1-3.0 mg/kg had clonal expansion that ranked among the lowest. On average, CD8+ T cells had more expanded clones than CD4+.

This receptor was obtained from an adult with an advanced solid tumor such as melanoma, head and neck, liver or kidney cancer. The source material was CD4+ or CD8+ T cells sorted from blood, sampled in a trial of the OX40 agonist ivuxolimab.

The CDR3, as DNA: TGTGCCAGCAGCCAACCGGCGGGAGGGAGTACAGATACGCAGTATTTT. Translation gives CASSQPAGGSTDTQYF. J is TRBJ2-3 and V is TRBV7-9; 9 nucleotides agree with TRBD2. Germline values: CDR1 SEHNR, CDR2 FQNEAQ (reference sequence). Germline trimming cut 5 bases from V and 3 bases from J; bases unmatched to any gene: 9. The CDR3 spans 16 residues.